The next 5 T cell receptor beta chains were all read from a single sample in a study of T-cell reconstitution after alpha-beta-depleted transplantation in children. Preparation of the TCRbeta library involved a method that used unique molecular identifiers. Via MiXCR, TCRdb re-called the PCR reads, giving one row per CDR3 protein. The table has roughly 220,000 distinct CDR3 sequences, about 8.2% seen once. The sample here was PBMCs, mostly from graft donor cells, taken 360 days after TCRalphabeta/CD19-depleted stem cell transplant. Every receptor here comes from a male patient between 2 and 9 years old who had a stem cell transplant for acute myeloid leukemia, so the T cells may come from the graft donor.

This clonotype was seen ten or more times. The chain employs TRBV4-1 and TRBJ2-1; D remains unclear. Trimming stripped 3 bases from V and 4 bases from J, with 7 bases between. The CDR3 spans 13 residues. Per the germline V gene, CDR1 is MGHRA and CDR2 is YSYEKL. CDR3 bases: TGCGCCAGCAGCCAGCGCCAATACAATGAGCAGTTCTTC. This gives the protein CASSQRQYNEQFF.

This clonotype was found a few times. The chain links TRBV6-5 to TRBJ2-7; D is unclear. Trimming pared 2 bases from V and 4 bases from J, leaving 12 bases between. Germline loops: CDR1 MNHEY, CDR2 SVGAGI. This CDR3 has 14 residues. The CDR3 bases are TGTGCCAGCAGTTACGGGCATAGAAGGTACGAGCAGTACTTC. It translates to CASSYGHRRYEQYF.

This clonotype has ten or more counts. The CDR3 here is CASSPKTGLSSYNEQFF. The CDR3 coding sequence is TGCGCCAGCAGCCCTAAGACAGGGCTCAGCTCCTACAATGAGCAGTTCTTC. The chain couples TRBV5-1 to TRBJ2-1, with 7 positions matching TRBD1. Trimming took 4 bases from V and 0 from J; bases not matched to a gene: 10. CDR3 length: 17 amino acids. CDR1 is SGHRS, CDR2 YFSETQ, per germline.

This clonotype was counted a few times. This chain joins TRBV3-1 and TRBJ2-2, with unresolved D. The germline gives CDR1 LGHDT, CDR2 YNNKEL (reference sequence). The V end lost 3 bases, the J end lost 1 base, and 12 bases lay between the germline ends. This CDR3 is built from 16 residues. The CDR3 coding sequence is TGTGCCAGCAGCCATCCTGGACGGCTGAACACCGGGGAGCTGTTTTTT. Translating gives CASSHPGRLNTGELFF.

The V gene is TRBV5-5, the J gene TRBJ1-2; D not certain. The CDR3 consists of 13 residues. The V and J ends lost 2 bases and 5 bases respectively, with 10 bases between them. In germline, CDR1 is SGHKS, CDR2 YYEKEE (reference sequence). The CDR3 nucleotides read TGTGCCAGCAGCTTACGGGAAGGATATGGCTACACCTTC. Residues: CASSLREGYGYTF.